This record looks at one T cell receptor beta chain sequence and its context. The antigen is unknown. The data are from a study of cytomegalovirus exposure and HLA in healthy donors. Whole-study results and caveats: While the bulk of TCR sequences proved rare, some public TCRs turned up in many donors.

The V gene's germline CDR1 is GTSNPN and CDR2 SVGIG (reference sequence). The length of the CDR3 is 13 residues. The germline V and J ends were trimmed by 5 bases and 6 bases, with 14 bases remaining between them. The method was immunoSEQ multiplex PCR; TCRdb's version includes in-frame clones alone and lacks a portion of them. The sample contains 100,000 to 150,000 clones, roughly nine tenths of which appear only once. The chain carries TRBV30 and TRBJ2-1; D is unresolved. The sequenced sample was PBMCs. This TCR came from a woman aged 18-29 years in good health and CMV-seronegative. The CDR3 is CAWSSVTGNEQFF. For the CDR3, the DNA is TGTGCCTGGTCCTCCGTTACGGGCAATGAGCAGTTCTTC.